The rows below give T cell receptor beta chains drawn from one sample of a study of blood T cell repertoires in COVID-19. TCRdb's copy holds only in-frame clones and misses some; the assay was immunoSEQ multiplex PCR. The repertoire holds about 330,000 clones, with approximately 85% as singletons. Material: peripheral blood. The receptors were sampled from a human donor in a cohort sampled during active COVID-19. Both conserved end residues are part of each CDR3. Each record gives: D gene, clone size, J gene, V gene, CDR3 protein, CDR3 DNA. The D gene is left open where the match is weak. Only part of the rows carry a size: once, few, many, or a class if the clone is expanded.

D: -
size: -
J: TRBJ1-1
V: TRBV6-5
CDR3: CASSYSGVEAFF
DNA: TGTGCCAGCAGTTACTCGGGAGTAGAAGCTTTCTTT

D: -
size: -
J: TRBJ1-1
V: TRBV7-9
CDR3: CASSLRGGTEAFF
DNA: TGTGCCAGCAGCCTAAGAGGAGGGACTGAAGCTTTCTTT

D: TRBD1
size: -
J: TRBJ2-7
V: TRBV6-5
CDR3: CASGWTGTYEQYF
DNA: TGTGCCAGCGGATGGACAGGAACCTACGAGCAGTACTTC

D: -
size: -
J: TRBJ1-1
V: TRBV10-3
CDR3: CAISEDSRTEAFF
DNA: TGTGCCATCAGTGAGGACAGTCGCACTGAAGCTTTCTTT

D: TRBD1
size: -
J: TRBJ2-1
V: TRBV7-8
CDR3: CASSLDRDGEQFF
DNA: TGTGCCAGCAGCCTTGACAGGGACGGTGAGCAGTTCTTC

D: TRBD2
size: -
J: TRBJ2-3
V: TRBV6-2/TRBV6-3
CDR3: CASSLSSSGFSTDTQYF
DNA: TGTGCCAGCAGTTTATCTTCTAGCGGGTTTAGCACAGATACGCAGTATTTT

D: -
size: -
J: TRBJ2-7
V: TRBV19
CDR3: CASSTFTGEQYF
DNA: TGTGCCAGTAGTACCTTCACGGGTGAGCAGTACTTC

D: -
size: -
J: TRBJ1-1
V: TRBV6-5
CDR3: CASSWGTSNTEAFF
DNA: TGTGCCAGCAGTTGGGGGACATCGAACACTGAAGCTTTCTTT

D: -
size: -
J: TRBJ1-2
V: TRBV19
CDR3: CASSMRSYGYTF
DNA: TGTGCCAGTAGTATGCGCTCCTATGGCTACACCTTC

D: -
size: -
J: TRBJ1-2
V: TRBV29-1
CDR3: CSVGGHWRSNYGYTF
DNA: TGCAGCGTTGGGGGACATTGGCGGAGTAACTATGGCTACACCTTC

D: -
size: -
J: TRBJ2-4
V: TRBV4-2
CDR3: CASSEMGALAKNIQYF
DNA: TGTGCCAGCAGTGAAATGGGGGCGCTAGCCAAAAACATTCAGTACTTC

D: -
size: -
J: TRBJ2-3
V: TRBV4-1
CDR3: CASSQDRAGKVTDTQYF
DNA: TGCGCCAGCAGCCAAGATCGGGCGGGGAAGGTCACAGATACGCAGTATTTT

D: TRBD1
size: -
J: TRBJ2-7
V: TRBV3-1/TRBV3-2
CDR3: CASSLLDRGQYEQYF
DNA: TGTGCCAGCAGCCTTTTGGACAGGGGTCAGTACGAGCAGTACTTC

D: -
size: few
J: TRBJ1-2
V: TRBV12-3/TRBV12-4
CDR3: CASSFGGVNGYTF
DNA: TGTGCCAGCAGTTTCGGAGGGGTCAATGGCTACACCTTC

D: -
size: few
J: TRBJ1-6
V: TRBV9
CDR3: CASSVARANSPLHF
DNA: TGTGCCAGCAGCGTAGCCAGGGCTAATTCACCCCTCCACTTT

D: -
size: -
J: TRBJ2-7
V: TRBV4-2
CDR3: CASSQGPDNYEQYF
DNA: TGTGCCAGCAGCCAAGGTCCGGACAACTACGAGCAGTACTTC

D: -
size: -
J: TRBJ2-5
V: TRBV6-5
CDR3: CASSYLDVGGETQYF
DNA: TGTGCCAGCAGTTACCTGGACGTAGGGGGAGAGACCCAGTACTTC

D: -
size: -
J: TRBJ1-1
V: TRBV12-3/TRBV12-4
CDR3: CASSLRGDTEAFF
DNA: TGTGCCAGCAGTTTACGGGGGGACACTGAAGCTTTCTTT

D: -
size: -
J: TRBJ1-2
V: TRBV12-3/TRBV12-4
CDR3: CASSPLYGYTF
DNA: TGTGCCAGCAGTCCCCTCTATGGCTACACCTTC

D: -
size: few
J: TRBJ1-6
V: TRBV11-2
CDR3: CASSLLEPPWSLHF
DNA: TGTGCCAGCAGCCTCCTCGAGCCACCTTGGTCCCTCCACTTT

D: TRBD1
size: -
J: TRBJ1-5
V: TRBV2
CDR3: CASRDETGSRPQHF
DNA: TGTGCCAGCAGGGACGAGACAGGGTCGAGGCCCCAGCATTTT

D: -
size: -
J: TRBJ1-1
V: TRBV5-4
CDR3: CASSLALEWTEAFF
DNA: TGTGCCAGCAGCTTGGCACTAGAGTGGACTGAAGCTTTCTTT

D: -
size: -
J: TRBJ1-1
V: TRBV3-1/TRBV3-2
CDR3: CASSQSTEAFF
DNA: TGTGCCAGCAGCCAATCGACAGAAGCTTTCTTT

D: -
size: -
J: TRBJ1-2
V: TRBV19
CDR3: CASSIDSTTGGYTF
DNA: TGTGCCAGTAGTATAGATTCGACAACCGGTGGCTACACCTTC

D: -
size: -
J: TRBJ1-1
V: TRBV6-6
CDR3: CASSYGGRTEAFF
DNA: TGTGCCAGCAGTTACGGGGGGAGAACTGAAGCTTTCTTT

D: -
size: -
J: TRBJ2-2
V: TRBV5-1
CDR3: CASSRTGTTNTGELFF
DNA: TGCGCCAGCAGCAGAACCGGGACAACGAACACCGGGGAGCTGTTTTTT